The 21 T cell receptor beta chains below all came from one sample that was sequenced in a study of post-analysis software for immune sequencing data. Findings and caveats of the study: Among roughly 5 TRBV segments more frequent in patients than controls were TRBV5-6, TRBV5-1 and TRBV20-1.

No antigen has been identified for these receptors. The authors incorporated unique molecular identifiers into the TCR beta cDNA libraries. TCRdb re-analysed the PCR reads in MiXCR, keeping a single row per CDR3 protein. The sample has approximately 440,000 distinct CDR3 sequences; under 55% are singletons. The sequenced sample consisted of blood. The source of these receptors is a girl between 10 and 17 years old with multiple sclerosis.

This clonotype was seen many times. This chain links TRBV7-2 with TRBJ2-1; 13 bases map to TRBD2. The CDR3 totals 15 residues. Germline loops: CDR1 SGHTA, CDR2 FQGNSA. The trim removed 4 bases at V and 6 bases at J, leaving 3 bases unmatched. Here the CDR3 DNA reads TGTGCCAGCAGCTCCGGACTAGCGGGAGTCAATGAGCAGTTCTTC. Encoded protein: CASSSGLAGVNEQFF.

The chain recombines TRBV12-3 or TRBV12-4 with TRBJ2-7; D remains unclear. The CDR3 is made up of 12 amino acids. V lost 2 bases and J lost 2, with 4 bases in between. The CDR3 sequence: CASSLLAYEQYF. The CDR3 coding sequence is TGTGCCAGCAGTTTACTGGCCTACGAGCAGTACTTC.

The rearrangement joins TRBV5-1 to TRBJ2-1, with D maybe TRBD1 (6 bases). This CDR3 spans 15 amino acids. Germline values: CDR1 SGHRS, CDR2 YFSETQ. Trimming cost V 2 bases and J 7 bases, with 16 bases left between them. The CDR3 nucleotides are TGCGCCAGCAGCTTAGAACAGGGTACTAGAAATGAGCAGTTCTTC. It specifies CASSLEQGTRNEQFF.

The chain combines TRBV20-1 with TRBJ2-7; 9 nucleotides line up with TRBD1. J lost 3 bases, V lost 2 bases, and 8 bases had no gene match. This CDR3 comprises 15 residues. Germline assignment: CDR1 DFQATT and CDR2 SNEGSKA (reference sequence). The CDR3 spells CSARSIQDRGYEQYF. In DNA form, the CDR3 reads TGCAGTGCTAGAAGTATCCAGGACAGGGGCTACGAGCAGTACTTC.

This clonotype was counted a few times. CDR3 residues: CATSEPGGRETQYF. The CDR3 DNA sequence: TGTGCCACCAGTGAACCAGGGGGCCGTGAGACCCAGTACTTC. The J gene is TRBJ2-5, the V gene TRBV24-1, with 8 bases identical to TRBD1. This CDR3 contains 14 residues. Germline lookup yields CDR1 KGHDR and CDR2 SFDVKD. J gave up 5 bases and V 4 bases, and 5 bases lay outside the gene matches.

The CDR3 reads CSAPTSGTGNNQPQHF. The CDR3 DNA follows: TGCAGTGCTCCCACTAGTGGGACAGGGAACAATCAGCCCCAGCATTTT. J is TRBJ1-5 and V is TRBV20-1; 9 nucleotides match TRBD1. Germline trimming cut 5 bases from V and 3 bases from J; bases unmatched to any gene: 11. CDR3 length: 16 amino acids. Germline CDR1 is DFQATT and CDR2 is SNEGSKA (reference sequence).

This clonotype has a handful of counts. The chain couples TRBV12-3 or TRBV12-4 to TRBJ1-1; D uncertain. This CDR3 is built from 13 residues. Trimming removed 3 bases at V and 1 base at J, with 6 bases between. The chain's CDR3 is CASSFAQNTEAFF. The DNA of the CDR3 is TGTGCCAGCAGTTTCGCCCAGAACACTGAAGCTTTCTTT.

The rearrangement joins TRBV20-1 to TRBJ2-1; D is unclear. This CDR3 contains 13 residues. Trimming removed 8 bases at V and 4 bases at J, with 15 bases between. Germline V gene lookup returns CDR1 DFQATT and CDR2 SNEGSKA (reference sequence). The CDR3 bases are TGCAGTATGAGGCCAACCCCTTACAATGAGCAGTTCTTC. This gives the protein CSMRPTPYNEQFF.

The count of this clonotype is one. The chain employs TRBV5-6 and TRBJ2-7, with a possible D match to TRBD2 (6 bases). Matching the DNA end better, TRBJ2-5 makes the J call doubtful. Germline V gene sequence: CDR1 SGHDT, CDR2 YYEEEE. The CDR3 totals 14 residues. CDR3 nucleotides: TGTGCCAGCAGCCTGAGGAGGGCGGCGGAGACCCAGTACTTC. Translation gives CASSLRRAAETQYF.

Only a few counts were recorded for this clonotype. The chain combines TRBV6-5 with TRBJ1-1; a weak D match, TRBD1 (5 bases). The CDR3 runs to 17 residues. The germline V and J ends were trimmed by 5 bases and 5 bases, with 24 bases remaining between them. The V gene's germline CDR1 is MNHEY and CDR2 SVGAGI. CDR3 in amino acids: CASSNTRPIVTATEAFF. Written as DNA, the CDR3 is TGTGCCAGCAGTAACACTCGACCTATAGTGACAGCTACTGAAGCTTTCTTT.

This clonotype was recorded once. The CDR3 spells CASSMDRARNTEAFF. CDR3 DNA sequence: TGTGCCAGCTCAATGGACAGGGCCCGAAACACTGAAGCTTTCTTT. This chain links TRBV2 with TRBJ1-1; 8 nucleotides line up with TRBD1. The ends lost 8 bases at V and 2 bases at J; junction bases unmatched: 10. CDR1 is SNHLY and CDR2 is FYNNEI in the germline V gene. The CDR3 has 15 amino acids.

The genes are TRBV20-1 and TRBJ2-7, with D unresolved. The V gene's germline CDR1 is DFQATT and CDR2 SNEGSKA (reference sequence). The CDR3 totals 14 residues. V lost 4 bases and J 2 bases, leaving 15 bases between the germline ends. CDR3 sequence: CSATAGSTTYEQYF. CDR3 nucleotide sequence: TGCAGTGCTACAGCCGGATCAACTACCTACGAGCAGTACTTC.

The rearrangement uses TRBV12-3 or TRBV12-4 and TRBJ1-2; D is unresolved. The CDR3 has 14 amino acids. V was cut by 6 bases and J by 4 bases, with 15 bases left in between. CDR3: CASSPTAGPYGYTF. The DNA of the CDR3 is TGTGCCAGCAGCCCGACCGCGGGTCCCTATGGCTACACCTTC.

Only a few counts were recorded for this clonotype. The CDR3 DNA reads TGTGCCAGCAGCCAAGATCTACGGTGGTGGGGCTACACCTTC. This sequence encodes CASSQDLRWWGYTF. This chain uses TRBV4-2 with TRBJ1-2; no clear D gene. This CDR3 has 14 residues. CDR1 LGHNA and CDR2 YNFKEQ come from the germline V gene. Trimming took off 0 bases at V and 8 bases at J, with 13 bases between the two ends.

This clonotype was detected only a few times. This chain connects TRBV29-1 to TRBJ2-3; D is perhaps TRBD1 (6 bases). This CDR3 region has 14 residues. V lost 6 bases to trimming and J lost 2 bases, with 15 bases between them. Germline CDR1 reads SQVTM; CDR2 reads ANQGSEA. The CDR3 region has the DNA TGCAGCGTCCAAATGGGACACCCCACAGATACGCAGTATTTT. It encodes CSVQMGHPTDTQYF.

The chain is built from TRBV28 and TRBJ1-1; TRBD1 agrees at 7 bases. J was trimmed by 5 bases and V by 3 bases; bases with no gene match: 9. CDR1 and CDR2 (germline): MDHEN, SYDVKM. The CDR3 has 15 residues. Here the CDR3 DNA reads TGTGCCAGCAGTTTCAGGGGGATGTTGTCAACTGAAGCTTTCTTT. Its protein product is CASSFRGMLSTEAFF.

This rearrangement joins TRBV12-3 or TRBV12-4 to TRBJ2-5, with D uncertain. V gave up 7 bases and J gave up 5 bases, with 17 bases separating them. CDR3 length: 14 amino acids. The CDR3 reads CASTPERQAETQYF. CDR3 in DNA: TGTGCCAGCACCCCCGAGAGACAAGCGGAGACCCAGTACTTC.

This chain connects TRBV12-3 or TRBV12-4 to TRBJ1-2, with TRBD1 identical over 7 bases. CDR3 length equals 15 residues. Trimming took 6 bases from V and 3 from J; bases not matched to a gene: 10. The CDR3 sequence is CASRDPPGTDYGYTF. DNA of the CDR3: TGTGCCAGCAGGGACCCACCCGGGACAGACTATGGCTACACCTTC.

CDR3 nucleotides: TGTGCCAGCACCAAAGGCCCGGGCTCCTACGAGCAGTACTTC. This translates into CASTKGPGSYEQYF. The chain uses TRBV21-1 and TRBJ2-7; whether TRBD1, the table's D call, matches the DNA was not checked. TRBV21-1 is termed a pseudogene. This CDR3 has 14 residues.

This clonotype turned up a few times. Here the CDR3 reads CSARSDPPNYGYTF. CDR3 nucleotides: TGCAGTGCTAGGTCGGACCCTCCAAACTATGGCTACACCTTC. This rearrangement joins TRBV20-1 to TRBJ1-2; D gene uncertain. Germline lookup yields CDR1 DFQATT and CDR2 SNEGSKA (reference sequence). V was trimmed by 3 bases and J by 2 bases, leaving 13 bases between them. The length of the CDR3 is 14 residues.

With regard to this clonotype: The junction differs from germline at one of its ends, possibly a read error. For the CDR3, the DNA is TGTGTCAGCAGTTACGCGACAGGGTCCTACGAGCAGTACTTC. Translation gives CVSSYATGSYEQYF. The chain links TRBV6-6 to TRBJ2-7; 7 bases align to TRBD1. CDR3 length equals 14 residues. CDR1 is MNHNY and CDR2 is SVGAGI in the germline V gene (reference sequence).